The T cell receptor (beta chain) under discussion was sequenced for a study of blood T cell repertoires in COVID-19. About the study: The cDNA or gDNA used as material had been derived from T cells, B-cell-depleted T cells, or PBMCs.

In the study's own analysis: Using reference gene primer amplification, nucleated cell counts were estimated. TCRdb's table, derived via immunoSEQ multiplex PCR, lists solely in-frame clones and lacks some. V, J and clone size derive from that table, while D and trimming were established from the DNA sequence. The top ten clones hold around 12% of a sample with 200,000 or so clones, roughly 81% of them seen once. Enrolment of Seattle patients took place during active infection, and they were followed longitudinally. Germline V gene sequence: CDR1 SGHVS, CDR2 FQNEAQ. V was pared by 3 bases and J by 0 bases, with 6 bases of the junction left unmatched. This CDR3 contains 16 residues.

The chain carries TRBV7-8 and TRBJ2-5, with 8 positions matching TRBD1. This receptor was obtained from a woman older than 75 with COVID-19, enrolled during active disease. The sequenced sample was peripheral blood. CDR3 in DNA: TGTGCCAGCAGCTTTTTAAACAGGGGGAACCAAGAGACCCAGTACTTC. It specifies CASSFLNRGNQETQYF.